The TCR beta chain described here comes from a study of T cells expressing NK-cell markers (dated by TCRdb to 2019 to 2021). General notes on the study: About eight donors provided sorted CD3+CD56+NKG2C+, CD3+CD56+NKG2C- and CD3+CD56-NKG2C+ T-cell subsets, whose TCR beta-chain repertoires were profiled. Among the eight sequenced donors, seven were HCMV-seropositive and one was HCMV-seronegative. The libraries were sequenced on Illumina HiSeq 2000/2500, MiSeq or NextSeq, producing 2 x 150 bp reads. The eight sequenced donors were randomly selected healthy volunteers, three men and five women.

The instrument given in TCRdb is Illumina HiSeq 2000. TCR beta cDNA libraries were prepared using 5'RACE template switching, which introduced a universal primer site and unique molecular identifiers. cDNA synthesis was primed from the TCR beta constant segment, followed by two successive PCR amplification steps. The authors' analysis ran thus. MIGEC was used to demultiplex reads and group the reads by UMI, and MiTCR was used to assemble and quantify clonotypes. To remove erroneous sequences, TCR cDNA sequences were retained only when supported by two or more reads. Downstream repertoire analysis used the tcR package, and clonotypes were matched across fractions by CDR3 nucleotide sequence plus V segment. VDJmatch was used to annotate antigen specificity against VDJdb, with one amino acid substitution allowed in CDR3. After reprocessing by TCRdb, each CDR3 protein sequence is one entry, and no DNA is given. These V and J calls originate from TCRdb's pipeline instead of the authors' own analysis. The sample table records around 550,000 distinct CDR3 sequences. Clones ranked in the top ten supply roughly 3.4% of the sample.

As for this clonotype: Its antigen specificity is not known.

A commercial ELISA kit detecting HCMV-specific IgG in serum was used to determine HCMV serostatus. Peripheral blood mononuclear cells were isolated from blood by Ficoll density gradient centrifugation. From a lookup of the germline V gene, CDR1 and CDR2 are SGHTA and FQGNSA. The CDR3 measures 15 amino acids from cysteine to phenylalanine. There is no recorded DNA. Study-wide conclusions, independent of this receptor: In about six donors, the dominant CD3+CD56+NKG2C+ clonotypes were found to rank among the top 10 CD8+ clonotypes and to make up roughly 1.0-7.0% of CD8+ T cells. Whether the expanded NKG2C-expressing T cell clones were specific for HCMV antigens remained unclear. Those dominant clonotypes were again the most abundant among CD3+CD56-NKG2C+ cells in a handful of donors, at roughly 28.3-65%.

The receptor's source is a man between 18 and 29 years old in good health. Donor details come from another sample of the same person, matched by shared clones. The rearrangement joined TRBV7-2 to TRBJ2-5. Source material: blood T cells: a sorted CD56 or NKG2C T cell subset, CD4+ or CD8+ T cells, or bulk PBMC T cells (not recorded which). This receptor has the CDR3 CASSLGVGSQETQYF.